This record looks at one T cell receptor beta chain sequence and its context. The antigen is undetermined. The data stem from a study of cytomegalovirus exposure and HLA in healthy donors. General study findings and limits: Presence/absence results assume similar sequencing depth per donor, which may not hold.

The PCR used 60 Vbeta and 13 Jbeta primers. Measured with immunoSEQ multiplex PCR; TCRdb has only the in-frame clones, and not every one. In the table there are about 160,000 clones, 80% to 90% of which are singletons. The source of this sequence is a male donor in good health and CMV-seronegative. Sequencing was done on a sample of PBMCs.

The CDR3 region is CASSLGGTNTGELFF. CDR3 DNA: TGTGCCAGCAGCCTCGGGGGTACGAACACCGGGGAGCTGTTTTTT. This chain joins TRBV6-5 and TRBJ2-2; possibly TRBD2 for D (6 bases). Germline-derived CDR1 and CDR2 are MNHEY and SVGAGI. Trimming shortened V by 6 bases and J by 0 bases, and 11 bases separated the two germline ends. This CDR3 is 15 amino acids long.